The clone carrying this TCR beta chain was seen ten or more times. The antigen remains unidentified. The CDR3 is made up of 13 amino acids. Trimming took 4 bases from V and 4 from J; bases not matched to a gene: 5. Germline V CDR1 and CDR2: SQVTM, ANQGSEA. The data belong to a study of CD8 T cells in ankylosing spondylitis. 5'-RACE, quantitative and with molecular barcodes, yielded the TCR beta libraries. One entry per CDR3 protein results from TCRdb running MiXCR on the 5' RACE reads. The profile covers 750,000 to 850,000 distinct CDR3 sequences, with 12% appearing a single time and 0.51% taken by the ten largest. Study-level findings and limits: Among TCR beta sequences, a motif of under ten highly homologous variants appeared characteristic of ankylosing spondylitis blood. Disease-linked clones reportedly showed significant enrichment in matched ankylosing spondylitis synovial fluid.

The sample consisted of blood, either unsorted or a sorted T cell fraction (not recorded which). The receptor comes from a male donor with ankylosing spondylitis. V gene TRBV29-1 combines with J gene TRBJ2-7, with 9 bases fitting TRBD2. The DNA of the CDR3 is TGCAGCGTTGCTCGGGGACTAGCTTACGAGCAGTACTTC. Translated, it gives CSVARGLAYEQYF.